By sample share, the clone carrying this T cell receptor beta chain is medium-sized. This entry is derived from a study of T cells in localized non-small cell lung cancer. Adjacent lung, free of atypia, was sampled at least 2 cm from the tumor margin. The table came from immunoSEQ multiplex PCR; TCRdb's copy has only in-frame clones and leaves some out. The table has about 1,300 clones, about 20% seen once; the top ten hold about 7.2%. The CDR3 loop spans 13 amino acids. V shed 1 base, J shed 6 bases, and the junction held 3 bases outside the gene matches. Germline loops: CDR1 SGHTA, CDR2 FQGNSA. This chain links TRBV7-2 with TRBJ2-7; TRBD1 agrees at 7 bases. Sample: normal lung tissue next to the tumor, taken before any cancer treatment. The sequence was collected from a man aged 35-75 years with stage I lung adenocarcinoma. This CDR3 is CASSLGDRSEQYF. The CDR3 DNA is TGTGCCAGCAGCTTAGGGGACAGAAGCGAGCAGTACTTC.